The clone carrying this T cell receptor (beta chain) was seen only once. The antigen is undetermined. The entry originates in a study of CD8 T cells in ankylosing spondylitis. Germline-derived CDR1 and CDR2 are LGHDT and YNNKEL (reference sequence). CDR3 size: 12 residues. Trimming took 4 bases from V and 4 from J, leaving 7 bases between them. Study observations and caveats: Previous work reported some of these motif variants in the synovial fluid and blood of reactive arthritis. Disease-linked clones proved CD8+ and comparatively uncommon in peripheral blood. Clones tied to disease were said to be significantly enriched in matched ankylosing spondylitis synovial fluid. What appeared characteristic of ankylosing spondylitis blood was a TCR beta motif of eight highly homologous variants.

The TCR beta libraries were generated through quantitative 5'-RACE incorporating molecular barcodes. One entry per CDR3 protein, called by TCRdb with MiXCR from the 5' RACE reads. The sample contains fewer than 650,000 distinct CDR3 sequences, 10% to 15% of which appear only once. Sequenced sample: blood, either unsorted or a sorted T cell fraction (not recorded which). The gene calls are TRBV3-1 and TRBJ1-1, with unresolved D. The receptor comes from a male donor with ankylosing spondylitis. The CDR3 sequence: CASSLTTTEAFF. CDR3 DNA: TGTGCCAGCAGCCTGACGACCACTGAAGCTTTCTTT.